This entry lists 30 T cell receptor beta chains sequenced from one sample in a study of vaccination and CD4 T cells after COVID-19. An Oncomine TCR Beta short-read assay was used to sequence the DNA from cultured CD4+ T cells. One entry per CDR3 protein, called by TCRdb with MiXCR from the PCR reads. The sample carries about 15,000 distinct CDR3 sequences, 50% to 75% recorded once. These TCRs are of unknown antigen specificity. Stated treatment: roughly 11-day PBMC culture with coronavirus spike peptide pools or control peptides (ViraFEST assay). Sample: CD4+ T cells from blood, cultured in vitro. Receptors originate from a human donor who had recovered from COVID-19.

This clonotype was seen a few times. V usage is TRBV27 and J usage is TRBJ2-2; 8 bases map to TRBD2. The CDR3 spans 15 residues. Per the germline V gene, CDR1 is MNHEY and CDR2 is SMNVEV (reference sequence). The V gene end was trimmed by 3 bases and the J gene end by 2 bases; junction bases not matched to a gene: 2. The CDR3 reads CASSFSGTNTGELFF. The DNA for the CDR3 is TGTGCCAGCAGTTTTAGCGGGACTAACACCGGGGAGCTGTTTTTT.

This clonotype turned up a few times. The rearrangement uses TRBV10-3 and TRBJ1-3; D is possibly TRBD1 (5 bases). Trimming cost V 11 bases and J 4 bases, with 18 bases left between them. The CDR3 extends over 14 amino acids. CDR1 and CDR2 from the germline V gene are ENHRY and SYGVKD. CDR3: CAASGTAGGNTIYF. DNA for the CDR3: TGTGCCGCCTCCGGGACGGCGGGAGGAAACACCATATATTTT.

This rearrangement joins TRBV7-9 to TRBJ2-5, with D perhaps TRBD2 (6 bases). This CDR3 spans 16 amino acids. CDR1 and CDR2 from the germline V gene are SEHNR and FQNEAQ (reference sequence). V gave up 8 bases and J gave up 3 bases, with 22 bases separating them. The chain's CDR3 is CASRPPFRTIKETQYF. The CDR3 DNA reads as TGTGCCAGCCGCCCCCCTTTCCGGACTATTAAAGAGACCCAGTACTTC.

J is TRBJ2-7 and V is TRBV20-1; D perhaps matches TRBD2 (5 bases). CDR1 is DFQATT, CDR2 SNEGSKA, per germline (reference sequence). The CDR3 spans 14 residues. V was cut by 5 bases and J by 0 bases, with 14 bases left in between. CDR3 sequence (DNA): TGCAGTGCTCAACATAGCGCGAGCTCCTACGAGCAGTACTTC. Protein: CSAQHSASSYEQYF.

V gene TRBV20-1 combines with J gene TRBJ2-7; 9 nucleotides line up with TRBD1. Trimming took 3 bases from V and 2 from J; bases not matched to a gene: 5. The CDR3 loop spans 14 amino acids. Germline V CDR1 and CDR2: DFQATT, SNEGSKA (reference sequence). CDR3 residues: CSASPGQGAYEQYF. DNA of the CDR3: TGCAGTGCTAGTCCGGGACAGGGTGCCTACGAGCAGTACTTC.

The chain combines TRBV20-1 with TRBJ2-3; D call uncertain. Trimming cost V 1 base and J 0 bases, with 5 bases left between them. The germline gives CDR1 DFQATT, CDR2 SNEGSKA (reference sequence). The CDR3 runs 13 residues. In DNA, the CDR3 is TGCAGTGCTAGAGGCGGAAGCACAGATACGCAGTATTTT. It specifies CSARGGSTDTQYF.

This clonotype was observed once. This sequence joins TRBV6-4 and TRBJ2-1, with D possibly matching TRBD2 (6 bases). This CDR3 has 13 residues. Trimming pared 4 bases from V and 6 bases from J, leaving 10 bases between. Germline V CDR1 and CDR2: MRHNA, SNTAGT. The CDR3: CASSASESNEQFF. The CDR3 coding sequence is TGTGCCAGCAGTGCTAGCGAGAGCAATGAGCAGTTCTTC.

The chain uses TRBV20-1 and TRBJ1-2; D uncertain. Germline V gene sequence: CDR1 DFQATT, CDR2 SNEGSKA (reference sequence). V was shortened by 4 bases and J by 2 bases, with 14 bases between the two germline ends. The CDR3 is 14 residues long. The CDR3: CSAIELTLNYGYTF. CDR3 sequence (DNA): TGCAGTGCTATCGAATTGACGTTAAACTATGGCTACACCTTC.

This chain uses TRBV2 with TRBJ1-1, with D unclear. Trimming removed 6 bases from V and 4 bases from J, with 15 bases in between. Germline lookup yields CDR1 SNHLY and CDR2 FYNNEI. This CDR3 is 14 amino acids long. The CDR3 spells CASSSLVSTTEAFF. CDR3 nucleotides: TGTGCCAGCAGCTCGTTGGTATCGACCACTGAAGCTTTCTTT.

The CDR3 DNA reads as TGTGCCAGCAGGGAGAACAGGTTCACAGATACGCAGTATTTT. Its protein product is CASRENRFTDTQYF. V gene TRBV2 combines with J gene TRBJ2-3, with a possible D match to TRBD1 (5 bases). The CDR3 sequence is 14 residues long. V lost 6 bases, J lost 2 bases, and 12 bases lay in between. Germline V CDR1 and CDR2: SNHLY, FYNNEI. Full variable domain (rest looked up from reference TRBV2 and TRBJ2-3): EPEVTQTPSHQVTQMGQEVILRCVPISNHLYFYWYRQILGQKVEFLVSFYNNEISEKSEIFDDQFSVERPDGSNFTLKIRSTKLEDSAMYFCASRENRFTDTQYFGPGTRLTVL.

V and J are TRBV23-1 and TRBJ1-6; 8 bases are shared with TRBD1. TRBV23-1 is annotated as an ORF whose role is uncertain. The trim removed 6 bases at V and 5 bases at J, leaving 12 bases unmatched. The CDR3 has 17 residues. As DNA, the CDR3 is TGCGCCAGCAGCTACATCGATACGACAGGGGATAATTCACCCCTCCACTTT. As protein: CASSYIDTTGDNSPLHF.

V and J are TRBV4-3 and TRBJ2-3; TRBD2 aligns across 7 bases. With V trimmed by 2 bases and J by 1 base, 6 bases remained unmatched. Germline V lookup: CDR1 LGHNA, CDR2 YSLEER. This CDR3 has 16 residues. CDR3 in amino acids: CASSQSTSVGTDTQYF. CDR3 sequence (DNA): TGCGCCAGCAGCCAATCAACTAGCGTAGGCACAGATACGCAGTATTTT.

The chain recombines TRBV28 with TRBJ1-2; D not resolved. The germline CDR1 and CDR2 sequences are MDHEN and SYDVKM. The V and J ends lost 8 bases and 2 bases respectively, with 12 bases between them. This CDR3 is 13 amino acids long. CDR3 nucleotide sequence: TGTGCCAGCCGCGAGCAGACAAACTATGGCTACACCTTC. As protein: CASREQTNYGYTF.

This chain uses TRBV12-3 or TRBV12-4 with TRBJ2-1; D unresolved. The CDR3 contains 13 residues. Trimming pared 5 bases from V and 8 bases from J, leaving 13 bases between. The CDR3 protein is CASSPGRGDEQFF. Written as DNA, the CDR3 is TGTGCCAGCAGTCCCGGGCGTGGGGATGAGCAGTTCTTC.

The sample holds a few counts of this clonotype. The chain couples TRBV6-1 to TRBJ2-2; 9 positions match TRBD1. The CDR3 covers 15 residues. Per germline, CDR1 MNHNS and CDR2 SASEGT. V shed 1 base, J shed 3 bases, and the junction held 0 bases outside the gene matches. The CDR3 reads CASSEGTGDTGELFF. CDR3 nucleotide sequence: TGTGCCAGCAGTGAAGGGACAGGGGACACCGGGGAGCTGTTTTTT.

Details on this clonotype: One junction end does not reproduce the germline sequence, and a read error may be involved. CDR3 bases: TGCGCCAGCAGCTTGAGGGACGCCTATGGCTACACCTTC. Protein product: CASSLRDAYGYTF. The chain uses TRBV7-9 and TRBJ1-2, with D perhaps matching TRBD1 (5 bases). The CDR3 has 13 amino acids. The germline gives CDR1 SEHNR, CDR2 FQNEAQ (reference sequence).

The CDR3 here is CASNGGPDTGELFF. The CDR3 DNA is TGTGCCAGCAACGGGGGACCTGACACCGGGGAGCTGTTTTTT. The chain joins TRBV2 to TRBJ2-2; tentatively, D is TRBD2 (6 bases). V dropped 7 bases and J dropped 3 bases, with 12 bases sitting between them. In germline, CDR1 is SNHLY, CDR2 FYNNEI. There are 14 residues in the CDR3.

V is TRBV14 and J is TRBJ2-7; D perhaps matches TRBD1 (5 bases). Germline lookup yields CDR1 SGHDN and CDR2 FVKESK. Trimming cost V 3 bases and J 7 bases, with 10 bases left between them. The CDR3 extends over 12 amino acids. The CDR3 region has the DNA TGTGCCAGCAGCCACGTCAGGGTTGAGCAGTACTTC. The encoded protein is CASSHVRVEQYF. The whole variable domain, filled in from reference TRBV14 and TRBJ2-7, reads EAGVTQFPSHSVIEKGQTVTLRCDPISGHDNLYWYRRVMGKEIKFLLHFVKESKQDESGMPNNRFLAERTGGTYSTLKVQPAELEDSGVYFCASSHVRVEQYFGPGTRLTVT.

This clonotype has more than one count but fewer than ten. V and J are TRBV19 and TRBJ1-6, with D possibly matching TRBD1 (5 bases). The germline V and J ends were trimmed by 8 bases and 6 bases, with 8 bases remaining between them. The CDR3 length is 12 residues. CDR1 and CDR2 (germline): LNHDA, SQIVND (reference sequence). The DNA for the CDR3 is TGTGCCAGTCAGACAGTTAATTCACCCCTCCACTTT. Encoded protein: CASQTVNSPLHF. The entire variable domain, with the rest obtained from reference TRBV19 and TRBJ1-6, is as follows: DGGITQSPKYLFRKEGQNVTLSCEQNLNHDAMYWYRQDPGQGLRLIYYSQIVNDFQKGDIAEGYSVSREKKESFPLTVTSAQKNPTAFYLCASQTVNSPLHFGNGTRLTVT.

J is TRBJ1-5 and V is TRBV7-8, with 8 bases fitting TRBD1. This CDR3 has 15 residues. Germline assignment: CDR1 SGHVS and CDR2 FQNEAQ. Trimming took 5 bases from V and 5 from J; bases not matched to a gene: 8. As DNA, the CDR3 is TGTGCCAGCAGCCTCGGACAGGGAGGGGATCAGCCCCAGCATTTT. As protein: CASSLGQGGDQPQHF. The variable domain in full, completed from reference TRBV7-8 and TRBJ1-5, reads GAGVSQSPRYKVAKRGQDVALRCDPISGHVSLFWYQQALGQGPEFLTYFQNEAQLDKSGLPSDRFFAERPEGSVSTLKIQRTQQEDSAVYLCASSLGQGGDQPQHFGDGTRLSIL.

This clonotype came up once. The chain uses TRBV7-2 and TRBJ2-2; tentatively, D is TRBD2 (6 bases). Looked up from germline, CDR1 is SGHTA and CDR2 is FQGNSA. Trimming shortened V by 3 bases and J by 9 bases, and 14 bases separated the two germline ends. The CDR3 covers 14 residues. This chain's CDR3 is CASSLGWGDRELFF. CDR3 nucleotides: TGTGCCAGCAGCTTGGGTTGGGGGGACCGGGAGCTGTTTTTT.

V gene TRBV20-1 combines with J gene TRBJ1-1; D gene ambiguous. Germline CDR1 is DFQATT and CDR2 is SNEGSKA (reference sequence). The CDR3 has 13 residues. Trimming shortened V by 2 bases and J by 1 base, and 8 bases separated the two germline ends. The CDR3 DNA reads as TGCAGTGCTAGAAATCCTAAGAACACTGAAGCTTTCTTT. Its protein is CSARNPKNTEAFF.

The genes are TRBV2 and TRBJ2-7, with a possible D match to TRBD2 (5 bases). The germline CDR1 and CDR2 sequences are SNHLY and FYNNEI. The CDR3 extends over 11 amino acids. V was clipped by 6 bases and J by 6 bases, with 9 bases between them. The CDR3 protein is CASSPTSEQYF. CDR3 in DNA: TGTGCCAGCAGCCCCACTAGCGAGCAGTACTTC.

The rearrangement uses TRBV5-1 and TRBJ1-1; TRBD1 matches at 9 bases. Germline trimming cut 3 bases from V and 5 bases from J; bases unmatched to any gene: 8. Germline loops: CDR1 SGHRS, CDR2 YFSETQ. The CDR3 covers 15 residues. CDR3 in DNA: TGCGCCAGCAGCTCCAACGACAGGGGGTGGACTGAAGCTTTCTTT. Translated, it gives CASSSNDRGWTEAFF.

The CDR3 is CASSPRDFTYNEQFF. The CDR3 nucleotides are TGTGCCAGCAGCCCAAGGGACTTTACTTACAATGAGCAGTTCTTC. The chain couples TRBV7-8 to TRBJ2-1; tentative D call: TRBD2 (6 bases). The germline gives CDR1 SGHVS, CDR2 FQNEAQ. Trimming shortened V by 5 bases and J by 4 bases, and 15 bases separated the two germline ends. CDR3 length: 15 residues.

The genes are TRBV6-1 and TRBJ1-5; possibly TRBD1 for D (5 bases). In germline, CDR1 is MNHNS, CDR2 SASEGT. This CDR3 has 13 residues. Trimming left V 10 bases short and J 5 bases short, with 15 bases between. The DNA of the CDR3 is TGTGCCACCGACAGTCTAGGGGATCAGCCCCAGCATTTT. As protein: CATDSLGDQPQHF.

The chain is built from TRBV19 and TRBJ2-5, with TRBD2 as a possible D gene (5 bases). The V gene's germline CDR1 is LNHDA and CDR2 SQIVND (reference sequence). The CDR3 has 15 residues. The V and J ends lost 1 base and 5 bases respectively, with 14 bases between them. In DNA, the CDR3 is TGTGCCAGTAGTATAGTACCCGGGGATAGGGAGACCCAGTACTTC. Translated, it gives CASSIVPGDRETQYF.

In DNA, the CDR3 is TGCAGTGCTAGACTAGCCGTAGGCAGGGGGCGCAACACTGAAGCTTTCTTT. Its protein product is CSARLAVGRGRNTEAFF. The J gene is TRBJ1-1, the V gene TRBV20-1, with 8 bases matching TRBD1. Germline values: CDR1 DFQATT, CDR2 SNEGSKA (reference sequence). The CDR3 contains 17 residues. V gave up 2 bases and J gave up 2 bases; unmatched junction bases: 13.

The V call is TRBV28, the J call TRBJ1-5; possibly TRBD1 for D (5 bases). CDR3 length: 15 residues. V lost 2 bases to trimming and J lost 1 base, with 9 bases between them. Germline V CDR1 and CDR2: MDHEN, SYDVKM. Here the CDR3 reads CASSLGQGSNQPQHF. The CDR3 DNA is TGTGCCAGCAGTTTAGGTCAGGGCAGCAATCAGCCCCAGCATTTT.

This chain uses TRBV19 with TRBJ2-5, with a tentative D call TRBD2 (5 bases). The V gene's germline CDR1 is LNHDA and CDR2 SQIVND (reference sequence). CDR3 length equals 15 residues. The V end lost 6 bases, the J end lost 5 bases, and 19 bases lay between the germline ends. The CDR3 DNA reads TGTGCCAGTAGCGACCACGGGGAACCGGGGGAGACCCAGTACTTC. Translation gives CASSDHGEPGETQYF.